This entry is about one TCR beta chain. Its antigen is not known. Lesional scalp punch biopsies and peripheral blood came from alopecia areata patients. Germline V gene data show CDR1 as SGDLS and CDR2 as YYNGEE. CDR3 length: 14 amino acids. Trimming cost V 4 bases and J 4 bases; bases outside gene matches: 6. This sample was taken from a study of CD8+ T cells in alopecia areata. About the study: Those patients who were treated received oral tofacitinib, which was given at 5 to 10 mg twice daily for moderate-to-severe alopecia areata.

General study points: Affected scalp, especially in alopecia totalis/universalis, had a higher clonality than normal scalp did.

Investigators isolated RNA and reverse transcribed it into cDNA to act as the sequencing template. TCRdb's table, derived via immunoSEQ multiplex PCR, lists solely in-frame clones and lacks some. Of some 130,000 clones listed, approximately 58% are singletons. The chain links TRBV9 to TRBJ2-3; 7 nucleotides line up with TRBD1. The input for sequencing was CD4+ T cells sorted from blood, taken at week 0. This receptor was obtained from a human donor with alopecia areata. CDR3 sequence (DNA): TGTGCCAGCAGCCCGCAGGGGGTACCAGATACGCAGTATTTT. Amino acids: CASSPQGVPDTQYF.